This T cell receptor (beta chain) appears in the sequencing data of a study of blood T cell repertoires in COVID-19. Study context: COVID-19 samples from acute and convalescent phases originated in the United States, Italy and Spain. PBMCs, B-cell-depleted T cells, or T cells were the source of the cDNA or gDNA that made up the material.

Original handling: Quantification of nucleated cells was approximated via reference gene primer amplification. TCRdb's copy holds only in-frame clones and misses some; the assay was immunoSEQ multiplex PCR. From that table come the V and J calls and clone size; the DNA was used to work out D and trimming. This sample has more than 300,000 clones; around 90% occur once, and the top ten carry 2.5% to 4%. J lost 1 base, V lost 4 bases, and 10 bases had no gene match. CDR3 length equals 17 residues. Germline CDR1 and CDR2: KGHDR and SFDVKD. The specimen was peripheral blood. J is TRBJ2-5 and V is TRBV24-1; TRBD2 aligns across 8 bases. The sequence derives from a woman aged 18-29 years who had recovered from COVID-19. In DNA form, the CDR3 reads TGTGCCACCAGTGACCCGGGGGGACTAGGGGTCCAAGAGACCCAGTACTTC. Its translation is CATSDPGGLGVQETQYF.